This T cell receptor (beta chain) was retrieved from a study of cytomegalovirus exposure and HLA in healthy donors. Across the whole study: Within the Caucasian-associated ancestry cluster were roughly 81% of the approximately 400 genotyped donors.

The V end lost 2 bases, the J end lost 2 bases, and 12 bases lay between the germline ends. The CDR3 spans 15 residues. The V gene's germline CDR1 is GTSNPN and CDR2 SVGIG (reference sequence). Researchers ran the PCR with 60 Vbeta and 13 Jbeta primers. Sequencing was performed with immunoSEQ multiplex PCR; in TCRdb, only in-frame clones are kept and a portion is missing. The repertoire holds 150,000 to 200,000 clones, roughly 60% seen once, with over 2.5% in the top ten. The rearrangement links TRBV30 to TRBJ2-2; the D gene is possibly TRBD2 (5 bases). The sequenced material came from PBMCs. The TCR comes from a man between 40 and 49 years old in good health and CMV-seronegative. The CDR3 loop reads CAWSWAGGNTGELFF. The DNA of the CDR3 is TGTGCCTGGAGTTGGGCAGGAGGAAACACCGGGGAGCTGTTTTTT.